This TCR beta chain was identified during a study of tumor-infiltrating lymphocytes in primary liver carcinoma (dated by TCRdb to 2015 to 2018). Background for the entire study: Of the five patients, three men and two women aged 30 to 69 years, four had hepatocellular carcinoma and one had combined HCC and intrahepatic cholangiocarcinoma. Roughly 3.65 to 7.13 million productive TCRbeta reads were obtained per sample, and no significant difference in read depth was found between tissue types. TCRbeta repertoire sequencing, expression microarrays and whole-exome sequencing were combined in the study across five regions of each liver tumor, with adjacent normal tissue and blood also included. Tumors of the five patients were stage T1-T3 N0M0 with maximum diameters of roughly 4 to 11 cm. High reproducibility was observed for the technical replicate repertoires, with mean shared-clone rates about 0.92 and correlation coefficients above 0.95. The 20 to 30 tumor region samples were profiled with Agilent mRNA microarrays so that TCRbeta repertoire diversity could be related to the local molecular phenotype. A total of about 35 specimens from 5 patients, comprising approximately 25 tumor regions, 5 adjacent noncancerous liver tissues and 5 peripheral blood samples, were covered by TCRbeta repertoire sequencing. The paper's findings and limits, for the study overall: Pairs of tumor regions showed greater repertoire overlap (mean around 35%) than tumor-adjacent pairs (approximately 17%) or tumor-blood pairs (roughly 15%), which is consistent with antigen-driven expansion. The top 250 clones made up a significantly larger repertoire fraction in tumors than in blood (p = 0.039). Bulk unsorted samples precluded comparing CD4+ and CD8+ T cell repertoires. Because sequencing covered only the TCR beta chain and unpaired alpha chains were not captured, true repertoire diversity is likely underestimated. With just a handful of patients in the study, the authors point out that the findings should be validated in a larger study. Only about 7.5-25% of top clones were found in all five regions of a tumor, suggesting spatial heterogeneity of tumor-infiltrating T cells.

Total RNA and DNA were co-extracted from around 18-30 mg of bulk tissue with the AllPrep DNA/RNA mini kit, without cell sorting. About 5 patients with histopathologically diagnosed primary liver carcinoma underwent surgical resection in China between late 2015 and early 2016. Chronic HBV infection was present in the patients, and the patients were treatment-naive at sampling. Five spatially separated regions were sampled from each tumor: the superior, inferior, left-lateral and right-lateral poles, plus the tumor centre. According to histology, viable tumor cells made up more than 85% of every tumor sample. Pieces of fresh tumor and adjacent tissue were cut in half, with one half kept in RNAlater at -80 degrees C and the other half sent for histology. A constant-region primer and ProtoScript II reverse transcriptase were used to reverse-transcribe TCRbeta-specific cDNA from roughly 0.5 ug total RNA. Construction of the TCRbeta libraries relied on three nested rounds of multiplex PCR, following a slightly modified ARM-PCR procedure. Sample barcodes and Illumina adapters were added in a final 25-cycle PCR with Deep VentR polymerase. Amplicons of 200-500 bp were gel-purified with a QIAquick gel extraction kit before sequencing. An Illumina HiSeq 2500 was used to sequence the TCRbeta amplicons, generating 250-bp paired-end reads. On the authors' methods: Reads were quality-trimmed with Trimmomatic v0.33, and paired reads were merged with FLASH v1.2.11 to recover full CDR3 sequences. MiGEC v1.2.1b assigned V, D and J germline segments to the rearranged TCRbeta sequences. Clonotype statistics, along with Shannon-Wiener diversity indices, were calculated using VDJtools v1.0.0. Except for diversity analysis, only each sample's 250 most abundant clonotypes were used in subsequent analyses to reduce sampling bias. TCRdb applied fastp at Q25 and MiXCR to the public reads, then kept only in-frame beta chains. CDR3 protein duplicates are merged, each entry listing the most common genes and DNA. For this entry, the V and J calls and clone size follow TCRdb and not the study's own pipeline. Counted in this sample were around 47,000 distinct CDR3 sequences; over 70% of them appeared once. Under 20% of the sample goes to the ten largest clones.

This clonotype was counted many times. Its antigen specificity is not known. No base-level quality is on record; no much larger clone is a single base apart. The sequenced sample consisted of liver tumor tissue from sampling region 2. The sample's cell subset or site, from its label and the paper: tumor region T2, inferior pole. This TCR derives from a man aged 40-50 years with primary liver carcinoma and hepatitis B virus infection.

The sequenced DNA is TGTGCCAGCCGGGACTGGGACACTGAAGCTTTCTTT. It is translated as CASRDWDTEAFF. This chain joins TRBV10-3 to TRBJ1-1, with TRBD1 tentatively as D gene (5 bases match). V gives up 10 bases and J gives up 3 bases, and the segment between their germline ends measures 12 bases. CDR1 and CDR2 are drawn from the germline V gene: ENHRY, SYGVKD. Spanning cysteine to phenylalanine, the CDR3 consists of 12 amino acids. The entry retains the CDR3 DNA only, 36 bases that are in frame from base 1.